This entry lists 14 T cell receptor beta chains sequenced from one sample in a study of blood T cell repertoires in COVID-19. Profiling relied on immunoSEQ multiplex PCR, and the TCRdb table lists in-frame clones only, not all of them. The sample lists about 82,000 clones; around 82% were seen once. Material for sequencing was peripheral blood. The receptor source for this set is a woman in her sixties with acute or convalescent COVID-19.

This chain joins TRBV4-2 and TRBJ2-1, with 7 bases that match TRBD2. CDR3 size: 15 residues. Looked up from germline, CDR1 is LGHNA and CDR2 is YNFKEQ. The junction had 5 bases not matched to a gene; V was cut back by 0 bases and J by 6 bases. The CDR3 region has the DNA TGTGCCAGCAGCCAAGACACCCTAGCGGCCAATGAGCAGTTCTTC. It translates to CASSQDTLAANEQFF.

The CDR3: CASTIDRGTEAFF. In DNA, the CDR3 is TGTGCCAGCACCATAGACAGGGGGACTGAAGCTTTCTTT. The chain has TRBV7-9 and TRBJ1-1; 9 nucleotides match TRBD1. The trim removed 7 bases at V and 5 bases at J, leaving 5 bases unmatched. Germline V lookup: CDR1 SEHNR, CDR2 FQNEAQ (reference sequence). The CDR3 consists of 13 residues.

CDR3 in amino acids: CAWSKGQGSNQPQHF. CDR3 nucleotide sequence: TGTGCCTGGAGTAAGGGACAGGGGAGCAATCAGCCCCAGCATTTT. The chain links TRBV30 to TRBJ1-5, with 10 bases fitting TRBD1. The V segment lost 2 bases and the J segment 1 base; nucleotides outside the gene matches: 2. The CDR3 covers 15 residues. Germline V gene lookup returns CDR1 GTSNPN and CDR2 SVGIG (reference sequence). The complete variable domain, with remaining parts taken from reference TRBV30 and TRBJ1-5, reads SQTIHQWPATLVQPVGSPLSLECTVEGTSNPNLYWYRQAAGRGLQLLFYSVGIGQISSEVPQNLSASRPQDRQFILSSKKLLLSDSGFYLCAWSKGQGSNQPQHFGDGTRLSIL.

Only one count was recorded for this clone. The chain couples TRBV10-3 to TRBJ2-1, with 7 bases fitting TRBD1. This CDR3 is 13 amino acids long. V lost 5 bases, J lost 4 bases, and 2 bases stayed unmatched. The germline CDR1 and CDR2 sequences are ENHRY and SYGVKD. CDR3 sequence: CAISRDSYNEQFF. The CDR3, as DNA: TGTGCCATCAGTAGGGACAGTTACAATGAGCAGTTCTTC.

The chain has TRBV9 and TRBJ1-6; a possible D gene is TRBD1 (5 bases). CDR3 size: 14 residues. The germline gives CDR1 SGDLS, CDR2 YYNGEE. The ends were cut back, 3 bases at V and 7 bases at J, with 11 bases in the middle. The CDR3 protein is CASSGREYNSPLHF. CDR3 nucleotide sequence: TGTGCCAGCAGCGGCAGGGAATACAATTCACCCCTCCACTTT.

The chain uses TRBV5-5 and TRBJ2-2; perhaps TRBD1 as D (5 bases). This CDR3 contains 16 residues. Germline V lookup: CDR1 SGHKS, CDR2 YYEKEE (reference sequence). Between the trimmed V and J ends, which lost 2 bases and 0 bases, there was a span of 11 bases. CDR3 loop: CASSFYQGSNTGELFF. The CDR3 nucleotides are TGTGCCAGCAGCTTTTACCAGGGTTCGAACACCGGGGAGCTGTTTTTT.

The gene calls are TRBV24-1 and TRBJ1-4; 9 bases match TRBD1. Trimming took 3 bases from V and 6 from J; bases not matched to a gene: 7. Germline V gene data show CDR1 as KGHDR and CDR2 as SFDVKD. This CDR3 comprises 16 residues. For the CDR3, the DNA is TGTGCCACCAGTGATCCGGGACAGGGTCTAGATGAAAAACTGTTTTTT. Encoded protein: CATSDPGQGLDEKLFF.

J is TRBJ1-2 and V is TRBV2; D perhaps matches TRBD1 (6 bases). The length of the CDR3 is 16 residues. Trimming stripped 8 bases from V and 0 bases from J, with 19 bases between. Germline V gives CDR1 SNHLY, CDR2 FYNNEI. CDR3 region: CASSGLDRASNYGYTF. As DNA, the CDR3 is TGTGCCAGCTCCGGGTTGGACAGAGCTTCTAACTATGGCTACACCTTC.

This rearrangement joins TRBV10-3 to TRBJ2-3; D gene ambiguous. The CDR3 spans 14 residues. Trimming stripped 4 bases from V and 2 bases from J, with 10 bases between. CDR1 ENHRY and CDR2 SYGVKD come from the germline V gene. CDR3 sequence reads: CAISGEVATDTQYF. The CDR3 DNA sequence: TGTGCCATCAGTGGAGAGGTTGCCACAGATACGCAGTATTTT.

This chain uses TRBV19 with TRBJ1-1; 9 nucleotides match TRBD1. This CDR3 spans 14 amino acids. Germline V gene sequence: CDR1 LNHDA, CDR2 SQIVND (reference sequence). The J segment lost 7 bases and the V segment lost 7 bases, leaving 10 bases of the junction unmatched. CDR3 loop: CASIRTGDSDEAFF. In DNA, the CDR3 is TGTGCCAGTATCAGGACAGGGGATAGTGATGAAGCTTTCTTT.

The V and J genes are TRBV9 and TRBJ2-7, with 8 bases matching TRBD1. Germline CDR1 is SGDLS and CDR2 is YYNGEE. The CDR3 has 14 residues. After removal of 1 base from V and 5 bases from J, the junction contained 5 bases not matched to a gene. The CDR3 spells CASSVSTGVHEQYF. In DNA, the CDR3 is TGTGCCAGCAGCGTATCGACAGGGGTCCACGAGCAGTACTTC.

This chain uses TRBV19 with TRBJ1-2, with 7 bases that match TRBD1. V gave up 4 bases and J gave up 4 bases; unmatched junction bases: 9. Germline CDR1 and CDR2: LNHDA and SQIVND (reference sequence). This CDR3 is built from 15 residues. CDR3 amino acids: CASSTGDSPIYGYTF. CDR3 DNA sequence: TGTGCCAGTAGTACAGGGGACAGCCCGATCTATGGCTACACCTTC.

Here the CDR3 reads CAISVTTSTPYEQYF. In DNA, the CDR3 is TGTGCCATCAGTGTCACCACTTCTACTCCCTACGAGCAGTACTTC. V is TRBV10-3 and J is TRBJ2-7, with D uncertain. In germline, CDR1 is ENHRY, CDR2 SYGVKD. CDR3 length: 15 amino acids. V was pared by 4 bases and J by 2 bases, with 15 bases between.

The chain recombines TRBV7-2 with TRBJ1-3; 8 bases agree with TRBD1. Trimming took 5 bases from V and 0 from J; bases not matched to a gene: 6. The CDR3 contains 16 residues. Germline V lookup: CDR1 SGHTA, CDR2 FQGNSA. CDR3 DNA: TGTGCCAGCAGCCTTCAGGGGGCCTTCTCTGGAAACACCATATATTTT. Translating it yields CASSLQGAFSGNTIYF. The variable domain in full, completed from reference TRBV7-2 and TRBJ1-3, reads GAGVSQSPSNKVTEKGKDVELRCDPISGHTALYWYRQSLGQGLEFLIYFQGNSAPDKSGLPSDRFSAERTGGSVSTLTIQRTQQEDSAVYLCASSLQGAFSGNTIYFGEGSWLTVV.